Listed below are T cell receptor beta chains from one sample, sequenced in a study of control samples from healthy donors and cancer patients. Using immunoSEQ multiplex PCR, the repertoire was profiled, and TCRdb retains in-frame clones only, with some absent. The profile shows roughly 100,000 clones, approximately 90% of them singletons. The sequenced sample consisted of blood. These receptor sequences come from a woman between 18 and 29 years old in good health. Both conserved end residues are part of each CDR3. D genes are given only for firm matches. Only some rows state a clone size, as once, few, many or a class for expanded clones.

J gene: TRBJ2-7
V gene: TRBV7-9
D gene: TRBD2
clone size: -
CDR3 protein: CASSEGGTSGREQYF

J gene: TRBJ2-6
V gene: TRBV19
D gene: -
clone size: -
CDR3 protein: CATKWGAGANVLTF

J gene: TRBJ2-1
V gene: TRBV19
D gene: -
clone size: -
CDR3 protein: CASSMRLERAPYNEQFF

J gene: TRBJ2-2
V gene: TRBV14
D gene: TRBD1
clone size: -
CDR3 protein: CASSRQGDTGELFF

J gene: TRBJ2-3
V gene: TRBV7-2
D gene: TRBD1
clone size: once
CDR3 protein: CASSLVSTGGADTQYF

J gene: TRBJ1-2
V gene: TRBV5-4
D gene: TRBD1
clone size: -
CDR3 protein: CASSLPRWGTANYGYTF

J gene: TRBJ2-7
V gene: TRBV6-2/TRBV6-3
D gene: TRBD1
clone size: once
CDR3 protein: CASSYIRWSGGFNEQYF

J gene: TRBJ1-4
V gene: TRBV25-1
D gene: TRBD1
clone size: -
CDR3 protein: CASRQGDEKLFF

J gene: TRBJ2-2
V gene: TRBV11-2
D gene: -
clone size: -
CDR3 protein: CASSPQRGGELFF

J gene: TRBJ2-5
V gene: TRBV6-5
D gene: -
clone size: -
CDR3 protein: CASSYLGTETQYF

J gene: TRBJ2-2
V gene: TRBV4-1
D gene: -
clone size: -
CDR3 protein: CASQRIGSNTGELFF

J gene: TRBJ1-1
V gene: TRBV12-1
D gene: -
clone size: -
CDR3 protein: CASSFARGQQAFF

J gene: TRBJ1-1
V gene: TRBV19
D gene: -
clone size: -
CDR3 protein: CASSFGGGPYTEAFF

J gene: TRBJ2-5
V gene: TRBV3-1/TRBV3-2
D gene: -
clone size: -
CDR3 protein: CASSQGGPRVPQYF

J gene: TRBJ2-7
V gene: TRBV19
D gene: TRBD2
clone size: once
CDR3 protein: CASSSGAAYEQYF

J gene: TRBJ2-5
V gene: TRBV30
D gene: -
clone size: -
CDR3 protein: CAWRGLLGETQYF

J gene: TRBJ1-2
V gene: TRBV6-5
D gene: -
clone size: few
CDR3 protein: CASSYSGRLYGYTF

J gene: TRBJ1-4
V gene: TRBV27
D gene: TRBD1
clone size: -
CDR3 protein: CASSGQGNEKLFF

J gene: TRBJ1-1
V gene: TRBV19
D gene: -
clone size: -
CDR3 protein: CASTIGRAGGTEAFF

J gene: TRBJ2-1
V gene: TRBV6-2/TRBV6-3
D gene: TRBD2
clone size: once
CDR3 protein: CASSYGLGLADIEQFF

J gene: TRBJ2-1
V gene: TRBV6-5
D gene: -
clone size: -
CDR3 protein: CASSWGRGEQFF

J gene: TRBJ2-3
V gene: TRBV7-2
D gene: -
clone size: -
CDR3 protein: CASSLLFTDTQYF

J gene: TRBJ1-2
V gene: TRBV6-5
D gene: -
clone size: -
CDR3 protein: CASSLIGGGYGYTF

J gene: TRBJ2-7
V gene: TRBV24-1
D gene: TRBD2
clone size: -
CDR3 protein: CATAGGFGDEQYF

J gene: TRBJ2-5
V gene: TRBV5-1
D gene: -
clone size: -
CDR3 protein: CASSLYSGSGETQYF

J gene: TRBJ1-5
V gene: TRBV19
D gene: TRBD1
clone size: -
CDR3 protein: CASSSTGGGNQPQHF

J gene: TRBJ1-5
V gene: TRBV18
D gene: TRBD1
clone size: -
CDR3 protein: CASARDRGIRPQHF

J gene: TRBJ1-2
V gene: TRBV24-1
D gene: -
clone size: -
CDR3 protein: CATSEAGLNGYTF

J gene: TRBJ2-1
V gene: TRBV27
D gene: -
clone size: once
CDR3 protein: CASSANRVNYNEQFF

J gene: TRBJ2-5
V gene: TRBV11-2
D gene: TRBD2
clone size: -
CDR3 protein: CASSQSGEQETQYF

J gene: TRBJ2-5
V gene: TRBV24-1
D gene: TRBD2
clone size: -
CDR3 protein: CATRPGLAGDRETQYF

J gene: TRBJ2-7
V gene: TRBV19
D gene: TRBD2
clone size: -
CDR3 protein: CASSMTSGGLSSYEQYF

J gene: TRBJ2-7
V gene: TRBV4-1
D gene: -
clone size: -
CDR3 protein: CASSRWGSSYEQYF

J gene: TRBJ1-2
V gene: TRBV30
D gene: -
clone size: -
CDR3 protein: CAWITDVGYGYTF

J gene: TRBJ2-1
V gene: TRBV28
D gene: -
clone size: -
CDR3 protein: CASKEGYNEQFF

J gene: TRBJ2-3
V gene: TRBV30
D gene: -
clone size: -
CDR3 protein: CAWSLQENTQYF

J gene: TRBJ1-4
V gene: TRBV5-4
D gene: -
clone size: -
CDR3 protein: CASSSTGTLNEKLFF

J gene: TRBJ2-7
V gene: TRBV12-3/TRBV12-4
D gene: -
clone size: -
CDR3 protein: CASSPAGPYEQYF

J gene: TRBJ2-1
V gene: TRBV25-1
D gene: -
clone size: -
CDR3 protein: CASRGTHNEQFF

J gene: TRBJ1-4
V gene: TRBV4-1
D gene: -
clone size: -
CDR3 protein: CASSQDRGTTNEKLFF

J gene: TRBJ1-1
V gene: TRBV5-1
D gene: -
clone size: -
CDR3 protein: CASSGEQGRHTEAFF

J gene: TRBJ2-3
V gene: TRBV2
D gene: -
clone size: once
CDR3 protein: CASTGSDTQYF

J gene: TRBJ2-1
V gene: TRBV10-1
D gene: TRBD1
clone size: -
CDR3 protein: CASSALGSRDRQFF

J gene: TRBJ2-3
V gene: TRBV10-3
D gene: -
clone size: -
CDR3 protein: CAIRGPTDTQYF

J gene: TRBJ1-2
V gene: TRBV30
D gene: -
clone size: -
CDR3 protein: CAWSPRGGSYGYTF

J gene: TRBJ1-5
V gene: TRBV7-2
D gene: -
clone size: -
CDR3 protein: CASSRGGGNQPQHF

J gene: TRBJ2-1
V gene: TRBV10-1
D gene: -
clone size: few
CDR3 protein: CASSESSYNEQFF

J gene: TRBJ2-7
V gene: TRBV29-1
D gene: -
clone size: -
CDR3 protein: CSALPRGSYEQYF

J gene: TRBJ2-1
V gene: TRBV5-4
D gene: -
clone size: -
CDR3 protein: CASSFYGSPPEQFF

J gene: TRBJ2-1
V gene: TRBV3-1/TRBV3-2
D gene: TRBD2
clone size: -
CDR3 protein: CASSRYWTSGIGNEQFF

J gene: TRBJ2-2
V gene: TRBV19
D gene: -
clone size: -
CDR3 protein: CASTLVLHTGELFF

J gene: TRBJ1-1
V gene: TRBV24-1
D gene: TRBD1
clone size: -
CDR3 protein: CATRPGTGGAGAEAFF

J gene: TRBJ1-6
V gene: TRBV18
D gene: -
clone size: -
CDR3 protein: CASSLQGTASPLHF